Many counts were recorded for the clone carrying this T cell receptor beta chain. The antigen remains unidentified. The sample comes from a study of T cells in Graves' hyperthyroidism and ophthalmopathy. The overall study: The blood sample was taken at first diagnosis, before treatment began. Whole-study results and caveats: A model of 13 V-J features distinguished ophthalmopathy from stable hyperthyroidism.

RNA transcripts served as the template for amplifying TCR beta CDR3 regions. A set of HTBI primers served as the primers for a first-round RT-PCR of the TCR CDR3. TCRdb recomputed calls from the multiplex PCR reads with MiXCR, one row per CDR3 protein. Of more than 450,000 distinct CDR3 sequences listed, 12% to 15% are singletons. The CDR3 has 14 amino acids. Germline V lookup: CDR1 KGHSH, CDR2 LQKENI. Trimming removed 3 bases at V and 4 bases at J, with 10 bases between. These patients, aged 18 to 65, had recently diagnosed hyperthyroidism lasting under 2 months. Every diagnosis used clinical symptoms, serum thyroxine and TRAb, thyroid ultrasound and orbital computed tomography.

The rearrangement uses TRBV18 and TRBJ2-1; TRBD1 is a possible D gene (6 bases). This receptor was taken from a woman aged 40-49 years with Graves' hyperthyroidism. The specimen was blood. The CDR3 region has the DNA TGTGCCAGCTCACCCGAGACAGGTTACAATGAGCAGTTCTTC. The encoded protein is CASSPETGYNEQFF.